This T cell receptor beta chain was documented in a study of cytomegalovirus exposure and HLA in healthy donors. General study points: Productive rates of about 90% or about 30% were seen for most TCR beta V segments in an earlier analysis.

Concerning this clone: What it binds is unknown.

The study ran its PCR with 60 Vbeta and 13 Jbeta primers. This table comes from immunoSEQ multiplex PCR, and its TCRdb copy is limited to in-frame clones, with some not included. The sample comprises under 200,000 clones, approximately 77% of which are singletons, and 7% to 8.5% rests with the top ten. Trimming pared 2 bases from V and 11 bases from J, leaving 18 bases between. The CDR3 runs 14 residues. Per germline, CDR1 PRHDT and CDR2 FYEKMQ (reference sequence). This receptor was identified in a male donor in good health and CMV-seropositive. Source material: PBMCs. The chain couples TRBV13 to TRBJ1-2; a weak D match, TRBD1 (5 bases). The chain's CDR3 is CASSLNLGPVPYTF. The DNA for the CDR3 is TGTGCCAGCAGCTTAAATTTGGGGCCGGTACCGTACACCTTC.